This T cell receptor (beta chain) came from a study of blood T cell repertoires in COVID-19. For the study at large: COVID-19 samples from acute and convalescent phases originated in the United States, Italy and Spain.

TCRdb keeps only in-frame clones here, not all; method: immunoSEQ multiplex PCR. The data show about 46,000 clones, approximately 87% seen once. The CDR3 loop spans 13 amino acids. Germline CDR1 MNHEY, CDR2 SMNVEV (reference sequence). The ends were cut back, 8 bases at V and 0 bases at J, with 10 bases in the middle. This clonotype was sampled from a human donor in a cohort sampled during active COVID-19. The chain recombines TRBV27 with TRBJ1-1; D possibly corresponds to TRBD1 (6 bases). The sample was peripheral blood. DNA of the CDR3: TGTGCCAGCCGGGACAACTTGAACACTGAAGCTTTCTTT. Its protein product is CASRDNLNTEAFF.